The sequence of this TCR beta chain was determined in a study of cytomegalovirus exposure and HLA in healthy donors. Clones were read by immunoSEQ multiplex PCR, and TCRdb kept only the in-frame ones, dropping some. This sample yields under 300,000 clones, of which 85% to 90% are seen a single time; under 0.45% belongs to the top ten. As regards this clone: Its target is unknown.

Notes on the study in general: It was confirmed in vitro that a few of the CMV-associated chains were specific for CMV antigens. Most TCR sequences were seen very rarely across donors, but some public TCRs occurred in many. There were about 160 TCR beta chains listed as cytomegalovirus-associated.

From germline, CDR1 is MNHNS and CDR2 SASEGT. V lost 2 bases and J 3 bases, leaving 10 bases between the germline ends. The CDR3 length is 14 residues. This clonotype was sampled from a woman between 18 and 30 years old in good health and CMV-seronegative. This rearrangement joins TRBV6-1 to TRBJ1-1; maybe TRBD1 (5 bases). The sample taken for sequencing was PBMCs. CDR3 amino acids: CASSENGGYTEAFF. In nucleotides, the CDR3 is TGTGCCAGCAGTGAAAATGGGGGGTACACTGAAGCTTTCTTT.